The source of this TCR beta chain is a study of neurological immune-mediated disorders. The team produced cDNA through 5'RACE using 10-nucleotide random UMIs. Per sequencing run, 15-18 subjects together gave over 170 million TCR-beta sequences. TCRdb processed the 5' RACE reads anew with MiXCR; each CDR3 protein has one entry. The sample holds fewer than 30,000 distinct CDR3 sequences, roughly 6.3% seen once. In its sample, this clonotype was seen many times. Antigen unknown. Broader study findings: The most TCR clonal expansion was seen in HTLV-1-associated myelopathy, and the least was seen in multiple sclerosis, which fell below healthy controls.

Healthy controls comprised blood bank volunteers in Maryland, USA. V lost 0 bases and J lost 9; bases outside the gene matches: 4. The CDR3 totals 14 residues. CDR1 SGHTA and CDR2 FQGNSA come from the germline V gene. The sequenced sample was PBMCs. The chain is built from TRBV7-2 and TRBJ2-2; 7 positions match TRBD1. This TCR came from a woman between 35 and 50 years old in good health. The CDR3 DNA reads TGTGCCAGCAGCTTAGCACAGGGGTCTCGGGAGCTGTTTTTT. It codes for CASSLAQGSRELFF.